Each of the 11 T cell receptor beta chains below was sequenced from the same sample in a study of cytomegalovirus exposure and HLA in healthy donors. Amplification used 60 Vbeta primers and 13 Jbeta primers. Assay used: immunoSEQ multiplex PCR; TCRdb lists only in-frame clones, some missing. The sample yields 150,000 to 200,000 clones, roughly 73% seen once. Sequenced: PBMCs. Receptors were obtained from a male donor in good health and CMV-seronegative.

The chain couples TRBV7-3 to TRBJ1-6; the match to TRBD1 covers 7 bases. The V and J ends lost 6 bases and 7 bases, in that order; junction bases with no gene match: 6. The CDR3 loop spans 14 amino acids. From germline, CDR1 is SGHTA and CDR2 FQGTGA. In DNA form, the CDR3 reads TGTGCCAGCAGTACCGGGACAGACAATTCACCCCTCCACTTT. Translating gives CASSTGTDNSPLHF.

This clone was counted a single time. The gene calls are TRBV15 and TRBJ2-5; the D gene is possibly TRBD2 (5 bases). Germline lookup yields CDR1 LNHNV and CDR2 YYDKDF (reference sequence). The length of the CDR3 is 14 residues. V lost 0 bases and J lost 4, with 9 bases in between. The DNA for the CDR3 is TGTGCCACCAGCAGAGATCCGGAGGCAGAGACCCAGTACTTC. Translation gives CATSRDPEAETQYF.

The chain combines TRBV6-1 with TRBJ1-1; TRBD1 might be the D (5 bases). V shed 8 bases and J shed 2 bases, with 12 bases lying between them. Germline V gene data show CDR1 as MNHNS and CDR2 as SASEGT. The CDR3 has 13 amino acids. The CDR3 region has the DNA TGTGCCAGCTCCCACGGGGGAAACACTGAAGCTTTCTTT. Amino acid sequence: CASSHGGNTEAFF.

This rearrangement joins TRBV27 to TRBJ2-3; D remains unclear. Germline CDR1 is MNHEY and CDR2 is SMNVEV (reference sequence). CDR3 length equals 12 residues. V lost 6 bases and J lost 6, with 10 bases in between. In DNA, the CDR3 is TGTGCCAGCAGGCTCGGTACTGATACGCAGTATTTT. Amino acids: CASRLGTDTQYF.

J is TRBJ2-1 and V is TRBV4-1; D is undetermined. Trimming pared 1 base from V and 6 bases from J, leaving 16 bases between. This CDR3 comprises 16 residues. CDR1 is MGHRA, CDR2 YSYEKL, per germline. CDR3 protein: CASSQVGRKNLNEQFF. DNA for the CDR3: TGCGCCAGCAGCCAAGTGGGCAGGAAAAACCTCAATGAGCAGTTCTTC.

V gene TRBV5-4 combines with J gene TRBJ2-7; the D gene is possibly TRBD1 (5 bases). Germline-derived CDR1 and CDR2 are SGHNT and YYREEE (reference sequence). V shed 0 bases and J shed 7 bases, with 17 bases lying between them. The CDR3 runs to 15 residues. The CDR3 protein is CASSLAGQRVGEQYF. The CDR3 nucleotides read TGTGCCAGCAGCTTGGCCGGACAAAGGGTAGGGGAGCAGTACTTC.

The CDR3 nucleotides read TGTGCCAGCAGCTCTGGGGAGCACGAGCAGTACTTC. It specifies CASSSGEHEQYF. The chain couples TRBV5-6 to TRBJ2-7; weak D call: TRBD2 (5 bases). The length of the CDR3 is 12 residues. V gave up 3 bases and J gave up 5 bases, with 9 bases separating them. From germline, CDR1 is SGHDT and CDR2 YYEEEE.

The rearrangement uses TRBV18 and TRBJ1-3, with a tentative D call TRBD1 (6 bases). CDR1 and CDR2 (germline): KGHSH, LQKENI. The CDR3 has 14 residues. Trimming took off 3 bases at V and 10 bases at J, with 16 bases between the two ends. The CDR3 spells CASSPRQAEGTIYF. CDR3 bases: TGTGCCAGCTCACCCCGACAGGCCGAGGGGACCATATATTTT.

The CDR3: CASSQEGLAAKNIQYF. In nucleotides, the CDR3 is TGTGCCAGCAGCCAAGAAGGACTAGCGGCCAAAAACATTCAGTACTTC. The gene calls are TRBV4-2 and TRBJ2-4; 9 bases line up with TRBD2. CDR3 length: 16 residues. Germline loops: CDR1 LGHNA, CDR2 YNFKEQ. Losses at the gene ends were 0 bases for V and 1 base for J; bases not matched to a gene: 1.

This rearrangement joins TRBV29-1 to TRBJ2-5, with 7 bases lining up with TRBD2. Unmatched junction bases numbered 12, after V lost 0 bases and J lost 5 bases. Germline V gives CDR1 SQVTM, CDR2 ANQGSEA. This CDR3 has 16 residues. The CDR3 coding sequence is TGCAGCGTTGAAGATGGGGAGGGGCTCGAGTACGAGACCCAGTACTTC. This codes for CSVEDGEGLEYETQYF.

J is TRBJ1-5 and V is TRBV5-1; TRBD1 aligns across 7 bases. This CDR3 has 15 residues. In germline, CDR1 is SGHRS, CDR2 YFSETQ. Trimming took 1 base from V and 4 from J; bases not matched to a gene: 5. This CDR3 reads CASSLTPGGNQPQHF. For the CDR3, the DNA is TGCGCCAGCAGCTTGACCCCAGGGGGGAATCAGCCCCAGCATTTT.